This entry lists 25 T cell receptor beta chains sequenced from one sample in a study of blood T cell repertoires in COVID-19 (dated by TCRdb to 2020 to 2022). To prepare the library, the immunoSEQ multiplex PCR assay was applied. In its TCRdb copy, this immuneACCESS table keeps in-frame sequences only and misses some clones. Where compared with another copy, unresolved V genes explain less than half of these, and the others have no known cause. The sample table records tens of thousands of clones; more than 75% of these occur just once. Roughly an eighth of the sample is held by the ten biggest clonotypes. The sequencing sample was made of peripheral blood. These TCRs come from a human donor in a cohort sampled during active COVID-19. The donor label of this sample is uncertain.

V usage is TRBV5-4 and J usage is TRBJ2-3, with 9 positions matching TRBD2. Germline V gene lookup returns CDR1 SGHNT and CDR2 YYREEE (reference sequence). This CDR3 comprises 18 residues. After removal of 4 bases from V and 1 base from J, the junction contained 13 bases not matched to a gene. CDR3 region: CASSPGGASGKGTDTQYF. CDR3 in DNA: TGTGCCAGCAGCCCTGGAGGGGCTAGCGGGAAAGGCACAGATACGCAGTATTTT. The whole variable domain, remainder taken from reference TRBV5-4 and TRBJ2-3, is ETGVTQSPTHLIKTRGQQVTLRCSSQSGHNTVSWYQQALGQGPQFIFQYYREEENGRGNFPPRFSGLQFPNYSSELNVNALELDDSALYLCASSPGGASGKGTDTQYFGPGTRLTVL.

This clone appeared a few times. V usage is TRBV5-5 and J usage is TRBJ2-7; no clear D gene. V lost 0 bases and J lost 0, with 10 bases in between. Germline V gene data show CDR1 as SGHKS and CDR2 as YYEKEE (reference sequence). CDR3 length: 15 amino acids. CDR3: CASSLVGGRSYEQYF. Here the CDR3 DNA reads TGTGCCAGCAGCTTGGTCGGCGGTCGCTCCTACGAGCAGTACTTC.

The genes are TRBV5-1 and TRBJ2-5, with D maybe TRBD1 (6 bases). The CDR3 has 16 amino acids. Trimming removed 0 bases from V and 2 bases from J, with 14 bases in between. Germline loops: CDR1 SGHRS, CDR2 YFSETQ. This chain's CDR3 is CASSLGPPQGQETQYF. CDR3 DNA sequence: TGCGCCAGCAGCTTGGGACCACCCCAGGGGCAAGAGACCCAGTACTTC.

This sequence joins TRBV19 and TRBJ1-4; D may be TRBD1 (6 bases). Germline V CDR1 and CDR2: LNHDA, SQIVND (reference sequence). The ends were cut back, 3 bases at V and 8 bases at J, with 25 bases in the middle. The CDR3 is made up of 18 amino acids. The CDR3 bases are TGTGCCAGTAGTATCAGGGGCACAACGGGAAATGGAATCGAAAAACTGTTTTTT. Translation: CASSIRGTTGNGIEKLFF.

The V call is TRBV20-1, the J call TRBJ1-1; D uncertain. From germline, CDR1 is DFQATT and CDR2 SNEGSKA (reference sequence). V dropped 3 bases and J dropped 6 bases, with 8 bases sitting between them. The CDR3 is 11 amino acids. DNA for the CDR3: TGCAGTGCTAGTTTAACAGCTGAAGCTTTCTTT. Translating it yields CSASLTAEAFF.

Only one count was recorded for this clone. This chain uses TRBV27 with TRBJ2-7; 7 bases map to TRBD2. The germline V gene has CDR1 MNHEY and CDR2 SMNVEV (reference sequence). The CDR3 is 14 residues long. V shed 7 bases, J shed 1 base, and the junction held 7 bases outside the gene matches. In nucleotides, the CDR3 is TGTGCCAGCAAGACGACTAGCTTTTCCTACGAGCAGTACTTC. It codes for CASKTTSFSYEQYF.

The rearrangement uses TRBV11-3 and TRBJ2-1; 10 nucleotides align to TRBD2. This CDR3 region has 19 residues. The junction had 9 bases not matched to a gene; V was cut back by 1 base and J by 0 bases. The germline V gene encodes CDR1 SGHNT and CDR2 YENEEA. This CDR3 is CASSLGLLAGFLSYNEQFF. DNA for the CDR3: TGTGCCAGCAGCTTAGGATTACTAGCGGGGTTCCTCTCCTACAATGAGCAGTTCTTC.

This rearrangement joins TRBV19 to TRBJ1-6; TRBD1 matches 9 bases. CDR3 size: 13 residues. Germline trimming cut 9 bases from V and 7 bases from J; bases unmatched to any gene: 4. Germline loops: CDR1 LNHDA, CDR2 SQIVND (reference sequence). This CDR3 is CASRDRANSPLHF. The CDR3 DNA is TGTGCCAGCCGGGACAGGGCGAATTCACCCCTCCACTTT.

The J gene is TRBJ1-4, the V gene TRBV5-5, with 7 bases that match TRBD1. Unmatched junction bases numbered 7, after V lost 0 bases and J lost 5 bases. Germline lookup yields CDR1 SGHKS and CDR2 YYEKEE (reference sequence). CDR3 length: 16 residues. The CDR3 DNA follows: TGTGCCAGCAGCTTGGTTCCGGACAGGCTCAATGAAAAACTGTTTTTT. As protein: CASSLVPDRLNEKLFF. The full variable domain, its missing parts supplied by reference TRBV5-5 and TRBJ1-4, is DAGVTQSPTHLIKTRGQQVTLRCSPISGHKSVSWYQQVLGQGPQFIFQYYEKEERGRGNFPDRFSARQFPNYSSELNVNALLLGDSALYLCASSLVPDRLNEKLFFGSGTQLSVL.

The rearrangement uses TRBV23-1 and TRBJ1-5, with D unclear. TRBV23-1 is noted as an ORF with a role that remains uncertain. The CDR3 sequence is 15 residues long. V was cut by 7 bases and J by 6 bases, with 19 bases left in between. CDR3: CASTRRHATLQPQHF. The DNA for the CDR3 is TGCGCCAGCACAAGACGACATGCCACCCTTCAGCCCCAGCATTTT.

The chain uses TRBV20-1 and TRBJ2-3; 13 bases match TRBD2. The junction had 3 bases not matched to a gene; V was cut back by 3 bases and J by 0 bases. Looked up from germline, CDR1 is DFQATT and CDR2 is SNEGSKA (reference sequence). The CDR3 consists of 16 residues. CDR3 DNA: TGCAGTGCTAGTAGGGGACTAGCGGGGAGCACAGATACGCAGTATTTT. It yields the protein CSASRGLAGSTDTQYF.

This clone was counted a single time. V gene TRBV27 combines with J gene TRBJ2-7; TRBD2 aligns across 8 bases. In germline, CDR1 is MNHEY, CDR2 SMNVEV (reference sequence). V was pared by 5 bases and J by 0 bases, with 9 bases of the junction left unmatched. The CDR3 runs to 16 residues. The CDR3 region has the DNA TGTGCCAGCAGTATCTTTAGCGGGACTACCTCCTACGAGCAGTACTTC. Translation gives CASSIFSGTTSYEQYF.

V and J are TRBV10-2 and TRBJ2-3; D gene unclear. The CDR3 consists of 14 residues. Germline values: CDR1 WSHSY, CDR2 SAAADI. Trimming shortened V by 0 bases and J by 4 bases, and 8 bases separated the two germline ends. CDR3 residues: CASSESSPADTQYF. The CDR3 DNA follows: TGCGCCAGCAGTGAGTCTTCGCCAGCAGATACGCAGTATTTT.

The chain has TRBV5-1 and TRBJ2-5; TRBD2 agrees at 8 bases. V was clipped by 3 bases and J by 5 bases; unmatched bases: 9. The CDR3 consists of 15 residues. Germline-derived CDR1 and CDR2 are SGHRS and YFSETQ. In DNA, the CDR3 is TGCGCCAGCAGCTCGATGACGGGAGGGATGGAGACCCAGTACTTC. Its translation is CASSSMTGGMETQYF.

The V and J genes are TRBV15 and TRBJ1-4; possibly TRBD1 for D (5 bases). The CDR3 has 16 residues. V was trimmed by 0 bases and J by 4 bases, leaving 12 bases between them. Germline loops: CDR1 LNHNV, CDR2 YYDKDF (reference sequence). The CDR3 DNA is TGTGCCACCAGCAGAGAAGGGGCCCCTTATAATGAAAAACTGTTTTTT. As protein: CATSREGAPYNEKLFF.

The chain recombines TRBV19 with TRBJ1-4, with D possibly matching TRBD1 (5 bases). Germline V gives CDR1 LNHDA, CDR2 SQIVND (reference sequence). This CDR3 region has 17 residues. V was shortened by 5 bases and J by 2 bases, with 18 bases between the two germline ends. The DNA of the CDR3 is TGTGCCAGTAGTCCCCTCGGGAGGGGCAGGACTAATGAAAAACTGTTTTTT. It encodes CASSPLGRGRTNEKLFF.

V and J are TRBV7-2 and TRBJ2-3, with TRBD2 as a possible D gene (6 bases). CDR1 SGHTA and CDR2 FQGNSA come from the germline V gene. The V end was cut by 1 base, the J end by 0 bases, with 8 bases between. The CDR3 contains 15 residues. In DNA form, the CDR3 reads TGTGCCAGCAGCTTAGGGGGGAGGAGCACAGATACGCAGTATTTT. It translates to CASSLGGRSTDTQYF. The entire variable domain, with the rest obtained from reference TRBV7-2 and TRBJ2-3, is as follows: GAGVSQSPSNKVTEKGKDVELRCDPISGHTALYWYRQSLGQGLEFLIYFQGNSAPDKSGLPSDRFSAERTGGSVSTLTIQRTQQEDSAVYLCASSLGGRSTDTQYFGPGTRLTVL.

V is TRBV18 and J is TRBJ1-4, with TRBD1 as a possible D gene (5 bases). The CDR3 covers 15 residues. CDR1 KGHSH and CDR2 LQKENI come from the germline V gene. Trimming stripped 2 bases from V and 4 bases from J, with 11 bases between. The CDR3 DNA reads TGTGCCAGCTCACCAGAAGGGGTGGGTAATGAAAAACTGTTTTTT. Amino acids: CASSPEGVGNEKLFF.

The V and J genes are TRBV5-1 and TRBJ2-5; TRBD2 matches at 13 bases. CDR3 length: 15 residues. The J segment lost 5 bases and the V segment lost 7 bases, leaving 8 bases of the junction unmatched. Per germline, CDR1 SGHRS and CDR2 YFSETQ. Here the CDR3 DNA reads TGCGCCAGCGAAAGGACTAGCGGGAGAGGGGAGACCCAGTACTTC. Its translation: CASERTSGRGETQYF. The variable domain in full, with the rest retrieved from reference TRBV5-1 and TRBJ2-5, is KAGVTQTPRYLIKTRGQQVTLSCSPISGHRSVSWYQQTPGQGLQFLFEYFSETQRNKGNFPGRFSGRQFSNSRSEMNVSTLELGDSALYLCASERTSGRGETQYFGPGTRLLVL.

The chain joins TRBV2 to TRBJ2-7, with D perhaps TRBD1 (5 bases). Germline CDR1 reads SNHLY; CDR2 reads FYNNEI. The length of the CDR3 is 13 residues. V was cut by 8 bases and J by 0 bases, with 11 bases left in between. The CDR3 DNA reads TGTGCCAGCCGTGGCGACAGCTCCTACGAGCAGTACTTC. This encodes CASRGDSSYEQYF. Looking up the rest from reference TRBV2 and TRBJ2-7 gives the full variable domain: EPEVTQTPSHQVTQMGQEVILRCVPISNHLYFYWYRQILGQKVEFLVSFYNNEISEKSEIFDDQFSVERPDGSNFTLKIRSTKLEDSAMYFCASRGDSSYEQYFGPGTRLTVT.

This clone was found once. This chain joins TRBV5-6 and TRBJ2-3, with D perhaps matching TRBD2 (5 bases). Germline lookup yields CDR1 SGHDT and CDR2 YYEEEE. The V end lost 6 bases, the J end lost 0 bases, and 14 bases lay between the germline ends. This CDR3 comprises 15 residues. The DNA of the CDR3 is TGTGCCAGCATTCCTTGGAGGTCTAGCACAGATACGCAGTATTTT. Translating gives CASIPWRSSTDTQYF.

The J gene is TRBJ2-7, the V gene TRBV2; TRBD1 agrees at 11 bases. V dropped 7 bases and J dropped 8; count of bases not matched to a gene: 10. The CDR3 contains 14 residues. Germline V CDR1 and CDR2: SNHLY, FYNNEI. DNA of the CDR3: TGTGCCAGCACCTATACAGGACAGGGGGCGCAGCAGTACTTC. The encoded protein is CASTYTGQGAQQYF.

The chain recombines TRBV27 with TRBJ2-7, with TRBD2 matching over 8 bases. Germline CDR1 reads MNHEY; CDR2 reads SMNVEV (reference sequence). CDR3 length equals 14 residues. V shed 7 bases, J shed 2 bases, and the junction held 7 bases outside the gene matches. The CDR3 coding sequence is TGTGCCAGCAAGGTGGAGCGGGGGACCTACGAGCAGTACTTC. This translates into CASKVERGTYEQYF.

The V gene is TRBV7-2, the J gene TRBJ2-1; 7 positions agree with TRBD2. The CDR3 loop spans 14 amino acids. CDR1 and CDR2 from the germline V gene are SGHTA and FQGNSA. After removal of 3 bases from V and 4 bases from J, the junction contained 3 bases not matched to a gene. The CDR3 sequence is CASSFRDYYNEQFF. The CDR3 region has the DNA TGTGCCAGCAGCTTCCGGGACTATTACAATGAGCAGTTCTTC.

The rearrangement joins TRBV5-1 to TRBJ2-7; TRBD2 matches 10 bases. This CDR3 is built from 14 residues. After removal of 1 base from V and 4 bases from J, the junction contained 2 bases not matched to a gene. Germline V lookup: CDR1 SGHRS, CDR2 YFSETQ. The CDR3 loop reads CASSLLAGVYEQYF. The CDR3 DNA reads as TGCGCCAGCAGCTTGCTAGCGGGAGTGTACGAGCAGTACTTC.